The 20 T cell receptor beta chains reported below all come from one sample, sequenced in a study of T cell changes during pregnancy in multiple sclerosis. Using immunoSEQ multiplex PCR, the repertoire was profiled, and TCRdb retains in-frame clones only, with some absent. The sample lists 40,000 to 55,000 clones, about 92% occurring once. The sample comprised peripheral blood. Receptors were obtained from a female donor with multiple sclerosis, enrolled in a pregnancy study.

This clone was seen only a few times. The chain recombines TRBV14 with TRBJ2-2; TRBD2 aligns across 9 bases. The CDR3 covers 14 residues. Germline values: CDR1 SGHDN, CDR2 FVKESK. The J segment lost 6 bases and the V segment lost 4 bases, leaving 3 bases of the junction unmatched. The chain's CDR3 is CASSLLAGPGELFF. The DNA for the CDR3 is TGTGCCAGCAGCCTACTAGCGGGTCCCGGGGAGCTGTTTTTT.

This chain connects TRBV28 to TRBJ1-4, with TRBD1 as a possible D gene (5 bases). CDR1 is MDHEN and CDR2 is SYDVKM in the germline V gene. Trimming removed 2 bases at V and 8 bases at J, with 24 bases between. The CDR3 sequence is 18 residues long. The CDR3: CASSLGALAGRGDEKLFF. CDR3 bases: TGTGCCAGCAGTTTAGGGGCCCTAGCAGGACGGGGGGACGAAAAACTGTTTTTT.

The rearrangement links TRBV9 to TRBJ2-1; 8 positions agree with TRBD2. The CDR3 runs 17 residues. In germline, CDR1 is SGDLS, CDR2 YYNGEE. V shed 4 bases and J 9 bases; nucleotides not matched to a gene: 18. The CDR3: CASSSKSLGLGFGEQFF. The CDR3 nucleotides are TGTGCCAGCAGCTCCAAATCCCTGGGACTAGGATTTGGTGAGCAGTTCTTC.

The V gene is TRBV10-3, the J gene TRBJ2-1, with TRBD1 identical over 7 bases. CDR1 and CDR2 (germline): ENHRY, SYGVKD. Unmatched junction bases numbered 12, after V lost 5 bases and J lost 5 bases. CDR3 length: 16 amino acids. The CDR3 DNA follows: TGTGCCATCAGTACGCCGACAGGGACCCACAACAATGAGCAGTTCTTC. Protein sequence: CAISTPTGTHNNEQFF.

The chain recombines TRBV18 with TRBJ2-1; 12 nucleotides align to TRBD2. Germline CDR1 reads KGHSH; CDR2 reads LQKENI. Trimming at V came to 4 bases and at J to 7 bases, leaving 5 bases not matched to a gene. CDR3 size: 15 residues. The CDR3 DNA reads TGTGCCAGCTCACGGACTAGCGGGAACTGGAATGAGCAGTTCTTC. Protein: CASSRTSGNWNEQFF.

CDR3 loop: CATTEGTGFSYEQYF. CDR3 DNA sequence: TGTGCCACCACCGAAGGGACAGGGTTTTCCTACGAGCAGTACTTC. The chain combines TRBV10-3 with TRBJ2-7, with TRBD1 matching over 9 bases. This CDR3 has 15 amino acids. From germline, CDR1 is ENHRY and CDR2 SYGVKD. V lost 10 bases and J lost 1; bases outside the gene matches: 11.

The gene calls are TRBV15 and TRBJ2-7; D possibly matches TRBD1 or TRBD2 (5 bases each). The CDR3 totals 14 residues. CDR1 and CDR2 from the germline V gene are LNHNV and YYDKDF (reference sequence). Deletions cut 8 bases from V and 6 bases from J, with 20 bases between. DNA for the CDR3: TGTGCCACCTCCGAGGGGAGTGAGGCTGGCGAGCAGTACTTC. It encodes CATSEGSEAGEQYF.

This chain links TRBV30 with TRBJ2-2; D may correspond to TRBD1 or TRBD2 (6 bases each). In germline, CDR1 is GTSNPN, CDR2 SVGIG (reference sequence). Trimming pared 3 bases from V and 6 bases from J, leaving 11 bases between. The CDR3 has 13 amino acids. CDR3 DNA sequence: TGTGCCTGGAGGGGGGGCTATGCCGGGGAGCTGTTTTTT. Protein product: CAWRGGYAGELFF.

This clone has a single count. This chain connects TRBV18 to TRBJ1-5; D unclear. Per germline, CDR1 KGHSH and CDR2 LQKENI. Between the trimmed V and J ends, which lost 3 bases and 4 bases, there was a span of 10 bases. This CDR3 contains 14 residues. CDR3 in amino acids: CASSPEVGNQPQHF. The CDR3 DNA reads as TGTGCCAGCTCACCGGAGGTGGGTAATCAGCCCCAGCATTTT.

The V gene is TRBV28, the J gene TRBJ2-2; D remains ambiguous. Trimming removed 10 bases at V and 4 bases at J, with 10 bases between. The CDR3 length is 12 residues. The germline V gene encodes CDR1 MDHEN and CDR2 SYDVKM. The CDR3 nucleotides are TGTGCCACTAGTACAGCCACCGGGGAGCTGTTTTTT. Protein sequence: CATSTATGELFF.

This clone was counted once. The chain combines TRBV7-2 with TRBJ2-1, with TRBD2 matching 11 bases. With 5 bases clipped from V and 0 bases from J, the junction kept 6 bases outside the gene matches. CDR3 length equals 17 residues. CDR1 and CDR2 from the germline V gene are SGHTA and FQGNSA. The CDR3 loop reads CASSGRLAGISYNEQFF. CDR3 in DNA: TGTGCCAGCAGCGGTCGACTAGCGGGGATCTCCTACAATGAGCAGTTCTTC.

The V gene is TRBV6-5, the J gene TRBJ2-7; the D gene is possibly TRBD2 (5 bases). CDR1 is MNHEY, CDR2 SVGAGI, per germline. This CDR3 is 15 amino acids long. Trimming shortened V by 2 bases and J by 4 bases, and 15 bases separated the two germline ends. The CDR3 sequence is CASSYLRGIIYEQYF. CDR3 in DNA: TGTGCCAGCAGTTACCTTCGGGGTATTATTTACGAGCAGTACTTC.

The chain couples TRBV7-9 to TRBJ1-1; no clear D gene. The CDR3 is 14 amino acids. Germline V gene lookup returns CDR1 SEHNR and CDR2 FQNEAQ (reference sequence). With 2 bases removed from V and 6 bases from J, the gap between germline ends came to 13 bases. The CDR3 DNA sequence: TGTGCCAGCAGCTTAAACGGGGATTCCGCTGAAGCTTTCTTT. Protein: CASSLNGDSAEAFF.

The rearrangement uses TRBV28 and TRBJ1-2; D not resolved. Germline V gene sequence: CDR1 MDHEN, CDR2 SYDVKM. This CDR3 comprises 15 residues. V lost 6 bases and J 3 bases, leaving 17 bases between the germline ends. CDR3 sequence reads: CASSSGPPSDYGYTF. The CDR3 DNA sequence: TGTGCCAGCAGCTCCGGGCCCCCCAGCGACTATGGCTACACCTTC.

This clone was counted a single time. The chain employs TRBV7-8 and TRBJ2-7, with 8 bases identical to TRBD2. Germline loops: CDR1 SGHVS, CDR2 FQNEAQ. CDR3 size: 16 residues. J lost 7 bases, V lost 0 bases, and 11 bases had no gene match. CDR3 sequence: CASSLALVAGRREQYF. CDR3 DNA: TGTGCCAGCAGCTTAGCGTTGGTAGCGGGAAGGCGTGAGCAGTACTTC.

The count of this clone is one. The chain carries TRBV6-4 and TRBJ2-2; 7 bases line up with TRBD1. Germline assignment: CDR1 MRHNA and CDR2 SNTAGT. The CDR3 runs 14 residues. With V trimmed by 5 bases and J by 4 bases, 4 bases remained unmatched. The CDR3 region has the DNA TGTGCCAGCAGTTCGACAGGGATCACCGGGGAGCTGTTTTTT. This gives the protein CASSSTGITGELFF.

In DNA form, the CDR3 reads TGTGCCAGCTCACCTATAAGACTAGCGGGAGGCCACGAGCAGTACTTC. This translates into CASSPIRLAGGHEQYF. This chain uses TRBV18 with TRBJ2-7, with TRBD2 identical over 13 bases. The CDR3 consists of 16 residues. The germline V gene encodes CDR1 KGHSH and CDR2 LQKENI. V lost 3 bases to trimming and J lost 5 bases; unmatched junction nucleotides: 7.

The chain is built from TRBV25-1 and TRBJ2-1; unclear D gene. This CDR3 is 13 amino acids long. The V gene's germline CDR1 is MGHDK and CDR2 SYGVNS. The V end lost 4 bases, the J end lost 6 bases, and 10 bases lay between the germline ends. CDR3 amino acids: CASSGIGSNEQFF. Written as DNA, the CDR3 is TGTGCCAGCAGTGGTATAGGGTCCAATGAGCAGTTCTTC.

The V and J genes are TRBV14 and TRBJ1-2; D gene uncertain. The CDR3 runs 14 residues. The V and J ends lost 6 bases and 0 bases respectively, with 11 bases between them. Germline V gene sequence: CDR1 SGHDN, CDR2 FVKESK. CDR3 loop: CASRHTGTNYGYTF. In DNA form, the CDR3 reads TGTGCCAGCAGACATACCGGGACTAACTATGGCTACACCTTC.

The genes are TRBV30 and TRBJ1-1; TRBD1 matches at 7 bases. With V trimmed by 2 bases and J by 11 bases, 8 bases remained unmatched. The CDR3 is 12 residues long. The germline CDR1 and CDR2 sequences are GTSNPN and SVGIG (reference sequence). Here the CDR3 reads CAWSPRQGQAFF. The CDR3 coding sequence is TGTGCCTGGAGTCCGCGACAGGGTCAGGCTTTCTTT.